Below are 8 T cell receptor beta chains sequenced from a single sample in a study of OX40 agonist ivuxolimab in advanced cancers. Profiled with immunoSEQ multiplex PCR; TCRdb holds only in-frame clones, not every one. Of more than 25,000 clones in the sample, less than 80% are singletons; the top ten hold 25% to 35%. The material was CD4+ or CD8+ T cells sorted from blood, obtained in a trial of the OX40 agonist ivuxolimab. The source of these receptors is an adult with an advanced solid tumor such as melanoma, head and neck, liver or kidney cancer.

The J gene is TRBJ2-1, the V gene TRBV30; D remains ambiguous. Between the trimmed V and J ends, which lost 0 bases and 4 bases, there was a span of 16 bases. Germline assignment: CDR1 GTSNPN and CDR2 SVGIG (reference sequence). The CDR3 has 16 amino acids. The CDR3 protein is CAWSVLRGEPYNEQFF. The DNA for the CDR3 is TGTGCCTGGAGTGTACTCCGTGGGGAACCTTACAATGAGCAGTTCTTC.

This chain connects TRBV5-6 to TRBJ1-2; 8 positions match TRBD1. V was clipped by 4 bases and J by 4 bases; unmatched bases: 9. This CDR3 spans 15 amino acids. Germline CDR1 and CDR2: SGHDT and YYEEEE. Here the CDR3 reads CASSPAADRVYGYTF. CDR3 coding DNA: TGTGCCAGCAGCCCTGCGGCGGACAGGGTCTATGGCTACACCTTC.

The CDR3 protein is CASSGSYEQYF. The DNA for the CDR3 is TGTGCCAGCAGCGGTTCCTACGAGCAGTACTTC. This rearrangement joins TRBV2 to TRBJ2-7; no definite D call. Trimming took 6 bases from V and 1 from J, leaving 4 bases between them. This CDR3 comprises 11 residues. Germline V gives CDR1 SNHLY, CDR2 FYNNEI.

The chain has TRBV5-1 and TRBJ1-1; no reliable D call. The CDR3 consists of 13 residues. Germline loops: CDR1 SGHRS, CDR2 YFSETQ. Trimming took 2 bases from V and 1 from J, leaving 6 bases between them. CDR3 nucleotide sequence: TGCGCCAGCAGCTTCTACGGGAACACTGAAGCTTTCTTT. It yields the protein CASSFYGNTEAFF.

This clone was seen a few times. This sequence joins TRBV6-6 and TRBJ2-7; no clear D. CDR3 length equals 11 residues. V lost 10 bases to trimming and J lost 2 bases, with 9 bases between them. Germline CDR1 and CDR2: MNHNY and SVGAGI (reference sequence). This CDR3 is CATTWTYEQYF. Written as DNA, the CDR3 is TGTGCCACCACCTGGACCTACGAGCAGTACTTC.

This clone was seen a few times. The CDR3 DNA reads as TGTGCCTGGAGTGCAGGAAACACCATATATTTT. Translating it yields CAWSAGNTIYF. This chain connects TRBV30 to TRBJ1-3; D is uncertain. Germline V gene sequence: CDR1 GTSNPN, CDR2 SVGIG (reference sequence). The CDR3 consists of 11 residues. V lost 1 base, J lost 4 bases, and 2 bases lay in between.

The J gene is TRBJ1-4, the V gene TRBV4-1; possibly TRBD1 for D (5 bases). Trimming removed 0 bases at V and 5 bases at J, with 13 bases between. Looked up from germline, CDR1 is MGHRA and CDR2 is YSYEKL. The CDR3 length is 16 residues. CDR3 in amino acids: CASSQDPASGNEKLFF. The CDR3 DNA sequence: TGCGCCAGCAGCCAAGACCCGGCCTCAGGGAATGAAAAACTGTTTTTT.

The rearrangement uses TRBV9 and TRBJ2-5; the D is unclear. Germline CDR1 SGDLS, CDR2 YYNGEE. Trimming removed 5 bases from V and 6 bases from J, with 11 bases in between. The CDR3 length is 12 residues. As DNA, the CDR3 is TGTGCCAGCAGTCCGAATCCACAGACCCAGTACTTC. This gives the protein CASSPNPQTQYF.